Described below is a single T cell receptor (beta chain) sequence and its context. This specimen comes from a study of long-term antiretroviral therapy in people with HIV. Version v3.0 of the immunoSEQ assay ran at survey level. The protocol was immunoSEQ multiplex PCR, while the TCRdb copy is restricted to in-frame clones and leaves out a portion. The data contain about 19,000 clones, roughly nine tenths of them singletons. This CDR3 region has 14 residues. Germline V gene sequence: CDR1 SGHTA, CDR2 FQGNSA. V was cut by 2 bases and J by 0 bases, with 5 bases left in between. J is TRBJ2-1 and V is TRBV7-2, with no clear D. The source material was unsorted PBMCs, sampled 0.5 years after starting antiretroviral therapy. The source of this sequence is a man in his forties with HIV. CDR3 amino acids: CASSLKSSYNEQFF. The DNA for the CDR3 is TGTGCCAGCAGCTTAAAGAGCTCCTACAATGAGCAGTTCTTC. The full variable domain, completed using reference TRBV7-2 and TRBJ2-1, is GAGVSQSPSNKVTEKGKDVELRCDPISGHTALYWYRQSLGQGLEFLIYFQGNSAPDKSGLPSDRFSAERTGGSVSTLTIQRTQQEDSAVYLCASSLKSSYNEQFFGPGTRLTVL.